A selection of T cell receptor beta chains follows, all from one sample in a study of blood T cell repertoires in COVID-19. Profiled with immunoSEQ multiplex PCR; TCRdb holds only in-frame clones, not every one. The data show 75,000 to 100,000 clones, with roughly 90% seen just once and 6% to 8% held by the top ten. Sequencing used peripheral blood. These TCRs come from a man in his 70s with acute or convalescent COVID-19. The CDR3 runs from the conserved cysteine through the conserved F or W. The D gene is left open where the match is weak. Size values are once, few and many counts, or a class for expanded clones, and some rows have none.

>TRBD1|.|TRBV4-3|13|TRBJ2-1
CASGTGFKDEQFF
TGCGCCAGCGGGACAGGGTTTAAGGATGAGCAGTTCTTC
>.|.|TRBV12-2|15|TRBJ2-3
CASRLPPTRWDTQYF
TGTGCAAGTCGCCTACCCCCAACTAGGTGGGATACGCAGTATTTT
>TRBD1|once|TRBV10-3|16|TRBJ1-4
CATAQEKTGGIGKLFF
TGTGCCACGGCACAAGAGAAGACAGGGGGGATCGGAAAACTGTTTTTT
>TRBD1|.|TRBV20-1|15|TRBJ1-1
CSASKTGRSYTEAFF
TGCAGTGCTAGTAAGACAGGGCGGAGCTACACTGAAGCTTTCTTT
>.|few|TRBV5-1|15|TRBJ1-1
CASSLDYLGATEAFF
TGCGCCAGCAGCTTGGATTATCTAGGGGCCACTGAAGCTTTCTTT
>.|.|TRBV9|12|TRBJ1-6
CASSTTYSPLHF
TGTGCCAGCAGCACCACATATTCACCCCTCCACTTT
>.|.|TRBV7-2|14|TRBJ2-7
CASSLAGRAYEQYF
TGTGCCAGCAGCTTGGCGGGAAGAGCCTACGAGCAGTACTTC
>.|.|TRBV20-1|11|TRBJ2-1
CSARRGPKRFF
TGCAGTGCTAGGCGGGGCCCCAAACGGTTCTTC
>.|.|TRBV11-1|13|TRBJ1-6
CASSPQNNSPLHF
TGTGCCAGCAGCCCCCAGAATAATTCACCCCTCCACTTT
>.|.|TRBV24-1|13|TRBJ1-2
CATSDAQGRRYTF
TGTGCCACCAGTGATGCACAGGGTCGGCGCTACACCTTC
>TRBD1|.|TRBV29-1|14|TRBJ1-1
CSVNPGTGNTEAFF
TGCAGCGTTAACCCAGGGACAGGGAACACTGAAGCTTTCTTT
>.|.|TRBV7-9|16|TRBJ1-1
CASSSMAGTRNTEAFF
TGTGCCAGCAGCTCAATGGCGGGAACCCGGAACACTGAAGCTTTCTTT
>.|.|TRBV19|14|TRBJ1-3
CASSISGSGNTIYF
TGTGCCAGTAGTATTTCGGGCTCTGGAAACACCATATATTTT
>.|.|TRBV4-3|14|TRBJ2-2
CASSQERGTGELFF
TGCGCCAGCAGCCAAGAACGGGGGACCGGGGAGCTGTTTTTT
>TRBD1|.|TRBV19|14|TRBJ1-2
CASSMTDRGGGYTF
TGTGCCAGTAGTATGACGGACAGGGGAGGTGGCTACACCTTC
>.|.|TRBV6-2/TRBV6-3|15|TRBJ2-2
CASSPWGQNTGELFF
TGTGCCAGCAGTCCATGGGGACAGAACACCGGGGAGCTGTTTTTT
>.|.|TRBV9|16|TRBJ1-1
CASSGPSGGLDTEAFF
TGTGCCAGCAGCGGACCCTCGGGGGGACTGGACACTGAAGCTTTCTTT
>.|.|TRBV9|19|TRBJ1-6
CASSGGFEGVSSYNSPLHF
TGTGCCAGCAGTGGAGGGTTTGAGGGTGTGAGCTCCTATAATTCACCCCTCCACTTT
>TRBD1|.|TRBV4-3|18|TRBJ1-2
CASSQAGTGGANSYGYTF
TGCGCCAGCAGCCAGGCAGGGACAGGGGGCGCAAACTCCTATGGCTACACCTTC
>TRBD1|.|TRBV9|20|TRBJ1-5
CASSPPRGQGSEASFQPQHF
TGTGCCAGCAGCCCCCCCCGGGGACAGGGGAGTGAGGCTAGTTTTCAGCCCCAGCATTTT
>.|.|TRBV4-1|16|TRBJ2-7
CASSPTKRLVNYEQYF
TGCGCCAGCAGCCCCACAAAACGACTAGTTAACTACGAGCAGTACTTC
>.|.|TRBV5-1|16|TRBJ2-1
CASSLLGSDPYNEQFF
TGCGCCAGCAGCTTGCTAGGCTCCGACCCCTACAATGAGCAGTTCTTC
>.|.|TRBV5-1|12|TRBJ2-1
CASSPKLNEQFF
TGCGCCAGCAGCCCGAAGCTAAATGAGCAGTTCTTC
>TRBD1|once|TRBV19|14|TRBJ1-4
CASRAGGADEKLFF
TGTGCCAGTAGAGCAGGGGGCGCAGATGAAAAACTGTTTTTT
>.|once|TRBV9|17|TRBJ2-7
CASKKKSGTAGSYEQYF
TGTGCCAGCAAGAAGAAATCCGGGACTGCCGGGAGCTACGAGCAGTACTTC
>TRBD1|.|TRBV5-5|16|TRBJ1-2
CASSLDATGVAYGYTF
TGTGCCAGCAGCTTGGACGCAACAGGGGTAGCCTATGGCTACACCTTC
>TRBD2|.|TRBV4-1|19|TRBJ2-2
CASSHLRGTSGRSTGELFF
TGCGCCAGCAGCCATCTCAGGGGGACTAGCGGGAGGAGTACCGGGGAGCTGTTTTTT
>.|.|TRBV19|15|TRBJ1-3
CVSSLQVTSGNTIYF
TGTGTCAGTAGTCTACAGGTGACCTCTGGAAACACCATATATTTT
>TRBD1|once|TRBV18|13|TRBJ1-1
CASSPTGATEAFF
TGTGCCAGCTCACCCACAGGGGCCACTGAAGCTTTCTTT
>.|.|TRBV28|14|TRBJ1-6
CASSLTQDNSPLHF
TGTGCCAGCAGTTTAACACAGGATAATTCACCCCTCCACTTT
>.|.|TRBV7-9|11|TRBJ1-1
CASSREIEAFF
TGTGCCAGCAGCAGAGAGATAGAAGCTTTCTTT
>TRBD1|once|TRBV20-1|14|TRBJ1-5
CSASTGGGNQPQHF
TGCAGTGCTAGTACAGGGGGCGGCAATCAGCCCCAGCATTTT
>.|.|TRBV9|14|TRBJ2-7
CASSVGEPNYEQYF
TGTGCCAGCAGCGTAGGTGAGCCAAATTACGAGCAGTACTTC
>.|.|TRBV2|13|TRBJ1-1
CASSGQGNTEAFF
TGTGCCAGCAGTGGTCAGGGTAACACTGAAGCTTTCTTT
>TRBD2|.|TRBV30|15|TRBJ2-1
CAWSVCLADYNEQFF
TGTGCCTGGAGTGTATGTCTAGCGGACTACAATGAGCAGTTCTTC
>TRBD1|.|TRBV6-5|15|TRBJ1-6
CASSYTDRGNSPLHF
TGTGCCAGCAGTTACACGGACAGGGGTAATTCACCCCTCCACTTT
>.|.|TRBV5-6|16|TRBJ2-6
CASSLVRYSGANVLTF
TGTGCCAGCAGCTTGGTTCGGTACTCTGGGGCCAACGTCCTGACTTTC